This T cell receptor (beta chain) came from a study of blood T cell repertoires in COVID-19. Study in general: Whether acute or convalescent, the COVID-19 samples came from the United States, Italy and Spain. PBMCs, B-cell-depleted T cells, or T cells were the source of the cDNA or gDNA that made up the material.

Authors' processing steps: Amplification of reference gene primers was used by the study to estimate nucleated cell counts. The repertoire was sequenced with immunoSEQ multiplex PCR; TCRdb's copy has only in-frame clones and lacks some. D and trimming come from the DNA, and the V and J calls and clone size come from that table. The repertoire holds just under 55,000 clones, about nine tenths seen once, with just under 8.5% in the top ten. This clone was picked up one time. This receptor was identified in a middle-aged woman with active COVID-19. The source material was peripheral blood.

The CDR3 DNA follows: TGTGCCACATCAACCGCACAGTACTATGGCTACACCTTC. This translates into CATSTAQYYGYTF. The gene calls are TRBV12-3 or TRBV12-4 and TRBJ1-2; D not certain. Trimming stripped 10 bases from V and 3 bases from J, with 15 bases between. The CDR3 sequence is 13 residues long.